The rows below give T cell receptor beta chains drawn from one sample of a study of identical twins. TCRdb redid the calling of the 5' RACE reads with MiXCR, one entry per CDR3 protein. This sample has under 450,000 distinct CDR3 sequences, with about 18% found just once. The material sequenced was naive T cells sorted from blood. These receptor sequences come from a man aged 45-65 years in good health. Both conserved end residues are part of each CDR3. Fields, in order: clone size, CDR3 length, J gene, V gene, D gene, CDR3 DNA, CDR3 protein. D genes are given only for firm matches. Where a row states a size, it is once, few, many or the class of an expanded clone; other rows omit it.

many 15 TRBJ2-2 TRBV4-3 TRBD2 TGCGCCAGCAGCCGAACTAGCGGGACGACCGGGGAGCTGTTTTTT CASSRTSGTTGELFF
few 16 TRBJ2-5 TRBV20-1 TRBD2 TGCAGTGCTAGAGATCTACTAGCGGGGGGTCGACTGTCCCAGTACTTC CSARDLLAGGRLSQYF
many 16 TRBJ2-3 TRBV7-2 TRBD1 TGTGCCAGCAGCAAACAGGGGGCGCGGAACACAGATACGCAGTATTTT CASSKQGARNTDTQYF
few 17 TRBJ2-2 TRBV15 TRBD2 TGTGCCACCAGCAGATCACAAGCGGGAGGGCCGTTCGGGGAGCTGTTTTTT CATSRSQAGGPFGELFF
few 12 TRBJ2-1 TRBV20-1 . TGCAGTGCGTCGCTAAGCCCCAATGAGCAGTTCTTC CSASLSPNEQFF
few 14 TRBJ2-7 TRBV5-1 . TGCGCCAGCACCCGGGACTTCAGCTCCTACGAGCAGTACTTC CASTRDFSSYEQYF
. 11 TRBJ2-1 TRBV20-1 . TGCAGTGCCCCGGTACCCGATATCGTGTTCTTC CSAPVPDIVFF
. 14 TRBJ2-7 TRBV20-1 TRBD1 TGCAGTGCTGGGCTCGGGACAGGGGCTGTCGAGCAGTACTTC CSAGLGTGAVEQYF
few 16 TRBJ1-1 TRBV12-3/TRBV12-4 TRBD1 TGTGCCAGCAGTTTTGAAGGGACAGGGGGTGGCACTGAAGCTTTCTTT CASSFEGTGGGTEAFF
many 16 TRBJ1-3 TRBV20-1 TRBD1 TGCAGTGCTAGAGACTCTGAGGGGGCTGGTGGAAACACCATATATTTT CSARDSEGAGGNTIYF
. 15 TRBJ2-7 TRBV7-9 . TGTGCCAGCAGCCCGCCCCCAAGGATCTCCTACGAGCAGTACTTC CASSPPPRISYEQYF
. 13 TRBJ2-3 TRBV12-3/TRBV12-4 TRBD1 TGTGCCAGCAGTTTAGTGACAGGGGATACGCAGTATTTT CASSLVTGDTQYF
. 17 TRBJ1-1 TRBV5-1 TRBD1 TGCGCCAGCAGCTCAAAGCCACAGGGACAGGGGAACACTGAAGCTTTCTTT CASSSKPQGQGNTEAFF
few 15 TRBJ2-2 TRBV3-1 . TGTGCCAGCAGCGGGGTTACAGGGAACACCGGGGAGCTGTTTTTT CASSGVTGNTGELFF
many 15 TRBJ2-1 TRBV20-1 TRBD2 TGCAGTGCTAGGCGACTAGCGGGACCCCTGGATGAGCAGTTCTTC CSARRLAGPLDEQFF
few 16 TRBJ2-1 TRBV27 TRBD1 TGTGCCAGCAGTTTATCACGGACAGGGTCCTACAATGAGCAGTTCTTC CASSLSRTGSYNEQFF
. 14 TRBJ1-2 TRBV24-1 TRBD1 TGTGCCACCAGTGATCAGGACAGGCTCTATGGCTACACCTTC CATSDQDRLYGYTF
many 12 TRBJ2-7 TRBV12-3/TRBV12-4 . TGTGCCAGCAGTAACCACAGGGACGAGCAGTACTTC CASSNHRDEQYF
. 12 TRBJ2-7 TRBV12-3/TRBV12-4 TRBD1 TGTGCCAGCAGCACGACAGGGGCCGAGCAGTACTTC CASSTTGAEQYF
. 16 TRBJ1-6 TRBV2 TRBD1 TGTGCCAGCAGTGAAAGGGAAACAGGGGGAGGTTCACCCCTCCACTTT CASSERETGGGSPLHF
. 15 TRBJ1-4 TRBV5-1 TRBD1 TGCGCCAGCAGCTTGGTGGGACAGGATAATGAAAAACTGTTTTTT CASSLVGQDNEKLFF
many 16 TRBJ2-1 TRBV20-1 TRBD2 TGCAGTGCTGGCCGGGGTAGCGGGGGGGTTTACAATGAGCAGTTCTTC CSAGRGSGGVYNEQFF
many 17 TRBJ1-3 TRBV4-2 TRBD1 TGTGCCAGCAGCCAAGGTACAGGGGGGAACTCTGGAAACACCATATATTTT CASSQGTGGNSGNTIYF
. 18 TRBJ2-7 TRBV20-1 TRBD1 TGCAGTGCTACCCCGGGACAGCGAAGATATCCGACCAACTACGAGCAGTACTTC CSATPGQRRYPTNYEQYF
. 15 TRBJ2-1 TRBV29-1 TRBD2 TGCAGCGTCCTGGGACTAGCGGGGGGGACCAATGAGCAGTTCTTC CSVLGLAGGTNEQFF
few 15 TRBJ2-2 TRBV27 TRBD1 TGTGCCAGCAGGATGACAGGGACGAACACCGGGGAGCTGTTTTTT CASRMTGTNTGELFF
many 14 TRBJ1-2 TRBV4-1 . TGCGCCAGCAGTCCAACAGAATTTAACTATGGCTACACCTTC CASSPTEFNYGYTF
many 19 TRBJ1-5 TRBV6-1 . TGTGCCAGCAGGCAGACGGGAAACATGCTAGGGGCTCTGGCGCAGCCCCAGCATTTT CASRQTGNMLGALAQPQHF
few 14 TRBJ1-5 TRBV12-3/TRBV12-4 TRBD1 TGTGCCACGGCCGGGACAGTAAGCAATCAGCCCCAGCATTTT CATAGTVSNQPQHF
few 13 TRBJ2-7 TRBV20-1 . TGCAGTGCTAGTCCCCCGGATTCCTACGAGCAGTACTTC CSASPPDSYEQYF
few 15 TRBJ2-6 TRBV10-2 TRBD1 TGCGCCAGCAGCGAACAGGGGGCTGGGGCCAACGTCCTGACTTTC CASSEQGAGANVLTF
. 13 TRBJ1-1 TRBV6-5 . TGTGCCAGCAGTTACTTAGGGGATACTGAAGCTTTCTTT CASSYLGDTEAFF
. 17 TRBJ2-1 TRBV4-3 TRBD2 TGCGCCAGCAGCCGCGGACTAGCGGGCCTCTCCTACAATGAGCAGTTCTTC CASSRGLAGLSYNEQFF
many 13 TRBJ2-5 TRBV12-3/TRBV12-4 . TGTGCCAGCAGTCGGGCTGGCAGAGAGACCCAGTACTTC CASSRAGRETQYF
many 15 TRBJ2-7 TRBV7-2 TRBD2 TGTGCCAGCAGCTTAGTGACGGGAGGGTCCTACGAGCAGTACTTC CASSLVTGGSYEQYF
many 15 TRBJ1-2 TRBV4-2 TRBD1 TGTGCCAGCAGCCAACCAGGGGACAGCGACTATGGCTACACCTTC CASSQPGDSDYGYTF
few 16 TRBJ2-3 TRBV5-1 TRBD2 TGCGCCAGCAGCAGCGGGGGGGGAGTAATTACAGATACGCAGTATTTT CASSSGGGVITDTQYF
few 12 TRBJ2-7 TRBV7-9 TRBD1 TGTGCCAGCAGCTTACAGGGGGTCGAGCAGTACTTC CASSLQGVEQYF
few 17 TRBJ2-5 TRBV4-2 TRBD2 TGTGCCAGCAGCGCCGGGACTAGCGGGGGTTTCCAAGAGACCCAGTACTTC CASSAGTSGGFQETQYF
many 18 TRBJ2-3 TRBV11-2 TRBD2 TGTGCCAGCAGCCCCTGGGAGGAGGGACTAGGATCCACAGATACGCAGTATTTT CASSPWEEGLGSTDTQYF
many 12 TRBJ2-7 TRBV7-9 . TGTGCCAGCAGCGGGGGGACAGTCGAGCAGTACTTC CASSGGTVEQYF
. 14 TRBJ2-5 TRBV12-3/TRBV12-4 . TGTGCCAGCAGTGACCCTGGACGGGCTGGGACCCAGTACTTC CASSDPGRAGTQYF
many 14 TRBJ2-7 TRBV6-5 . TGTGCCAGCAGTTACTCGCAGGGAGGCTACGAGCAGTACTTC CASSYSQGGYEQYF
many 15 TRBJ2-1 TRBV27 TRBD2 TGTGCCAGCAGTTTTGGGAGCGGGAGGGCCGATGAGCAGTTCTTC CASSFGSGRADEQFF
. 12 TRBJ2-7 TRBV20-1 . TGCAGCCGGACATCCGACTCCTACGAGCAGTACTTC CSRTSDSYEQYF
few 12 TRBJ1-1 TRBV28 . TGTGCCAGCAGGGCAGTGAACACTGAAGCTTTCTTT CASRAVNTEAFF
. 13 TRBJ2-5 TRBV24-1 TRBD1 TGTGCCACCGGAAGGACAGGACGAGAGACCCAGTACTTC CATGRTGRETQYF
few 16 TRBJ2-5 TRBV4-2 . TGTGCCAGCAGCAACCACCCTGCGGGTATTGAAGAGACCCAGTACTTC CASSNHPAGIEETQYF
. 14 TRBJ2-7 TRBV5-1 . TGCGCCAGCAGCCCCGGACAGAACTCCTACGAGCAGTACTTC CASSPGQNSYEQYF
few 14 TRBJ2-7 TRBV6-1 TRBD1 TGTGCCAGCAGTGAAGCTGGGACAGGGGTCGAGCAGTACTTC CASSEAGTGVEQYF
many 13 TRBJ2-3 TRBV5-1 TRBD2 TGCGCCAGCGGTAGCGGGCACGCAGATACGCAGTATTTT CASGSGHADTQYF
few 16 TRBJ2-7 TRBV6-1 . TGTGCCAGCAGTGAAGTATACAGGGCTAGAAACTACGAGCAGTACTTC CASSEVYRARNYEQYF
. 16 TRBJ2-1 TRBV9 TRBD2 TGTGCCAGCAGCGTTGGGGGGACTAGCGGTTTCGATGAGCAGTTCTTC CASSVGGTSGFDEQFF
. 15 TRBJ1-5 TRBV12-3/TRBV12-4 TRBD1 TGTGCCAGCAGTTTAGTGGGACAGGGACGTCAGCCCCAGCATTTT CASSLVGQGRQPQHF
few 17 TRBJ1-3 TRBV20-1 . TGCAGTGCTAGAGAAGGTATTGGGTACAGGTCTGGAAACACCATATATTTT CSAREGIGYRSGNTIYF
. 15 TRBJ2-2 TRBV12-3/TRBV12-4 . TGTGCCAGCAGTCCCGGGGCGGAGAACACCGGGGAGCTGTTTTTT CASSPGAENTGELFF
. 19 TRBJ2-2 TRBV12-3/TRBV12-4 TRBD2 TGTGCCAGCAGTCCACCCGGACTAGCGGCGACCCACAACACCGGGGAGCTGTTTTTT CASSPPGLAATHNTGELFF
few 15 TRBJ1-4 TRBV15 TRBD1 TGTGCCACCAGCAGAGCCCCGGGACAGGATGAAAAACTGTTTTTT CATSRAPGQDEKLFF
. 13 TRBJ2-1 TRBV29-1 TRBD1 TGCAGCGTCGGGGACAGACTATACAATGAGCAGTTCTTC CSVGDRLYNEQFF
once 14 TRBJ2-5 TRBV20-1 TRBD1 TGCAGTGCTAACAACAGGGGGATGAAGGGGACCCAGTACTTC CSANNRGMKGTQYF